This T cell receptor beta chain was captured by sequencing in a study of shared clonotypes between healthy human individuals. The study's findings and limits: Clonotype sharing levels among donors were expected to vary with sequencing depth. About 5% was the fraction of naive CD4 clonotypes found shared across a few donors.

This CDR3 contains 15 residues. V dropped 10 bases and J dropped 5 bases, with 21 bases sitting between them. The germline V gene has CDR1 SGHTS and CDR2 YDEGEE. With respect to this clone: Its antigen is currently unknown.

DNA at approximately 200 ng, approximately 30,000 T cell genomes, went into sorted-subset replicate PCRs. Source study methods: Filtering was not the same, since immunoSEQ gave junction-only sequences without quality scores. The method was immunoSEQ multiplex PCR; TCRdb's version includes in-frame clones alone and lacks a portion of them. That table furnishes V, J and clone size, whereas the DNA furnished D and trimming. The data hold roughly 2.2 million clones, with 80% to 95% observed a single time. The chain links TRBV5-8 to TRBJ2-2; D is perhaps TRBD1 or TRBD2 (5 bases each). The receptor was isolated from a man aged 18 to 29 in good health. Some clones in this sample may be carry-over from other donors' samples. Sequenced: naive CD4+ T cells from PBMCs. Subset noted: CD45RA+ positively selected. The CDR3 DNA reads TGTGCCCCCTATGAGGGGAGAGTTCGAACCGGGGAGCTGTTTTTT. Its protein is CAPYEGRVRTGELFF.